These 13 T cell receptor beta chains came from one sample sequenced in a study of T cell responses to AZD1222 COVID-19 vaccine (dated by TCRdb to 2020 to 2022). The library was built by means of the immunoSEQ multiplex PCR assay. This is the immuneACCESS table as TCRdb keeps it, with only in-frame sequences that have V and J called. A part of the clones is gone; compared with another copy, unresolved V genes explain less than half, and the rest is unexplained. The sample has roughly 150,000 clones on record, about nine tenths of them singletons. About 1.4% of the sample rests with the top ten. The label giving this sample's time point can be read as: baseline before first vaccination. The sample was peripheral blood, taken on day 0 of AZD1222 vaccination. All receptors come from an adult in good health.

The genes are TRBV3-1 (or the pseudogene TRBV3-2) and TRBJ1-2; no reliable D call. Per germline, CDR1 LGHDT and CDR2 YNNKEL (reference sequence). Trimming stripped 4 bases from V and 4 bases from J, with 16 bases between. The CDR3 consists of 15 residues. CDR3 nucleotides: TGTGCCAGCAGCCCAACTGGGGTAATAGGCTATGGCTACACCTTC. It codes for CASSPTGVIGYGYTF.

The CDR3, as DNA: TGTGCCAGCAGTTCAGGGGACGGGGTCGAGCAGTACTTC. Amino acids: CASSSGDGVEQYF. This chain joins TRBV6-5 and TRBJ2-7; a possible D gene is TRBD1 (6 bases). The CDR3 has 13 residues. Germline CDR1 is MNHEY and CDR2 is SVGAGI. Trimming pared 4 bases from V and 6 bases from J, leaving 13 bases between.

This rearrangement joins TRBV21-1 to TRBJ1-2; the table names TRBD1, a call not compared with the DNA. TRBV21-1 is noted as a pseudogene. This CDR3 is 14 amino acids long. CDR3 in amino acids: CASIRQGTHYGYTF. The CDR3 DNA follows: TGTGCCAGCATCCGACAGGGGACCCACTATGGCTACACCTTC.

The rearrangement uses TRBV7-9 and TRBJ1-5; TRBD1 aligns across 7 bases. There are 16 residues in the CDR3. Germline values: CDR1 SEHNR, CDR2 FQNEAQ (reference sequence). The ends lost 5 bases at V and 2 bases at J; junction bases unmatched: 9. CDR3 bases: TGTGCCAGCAGCCCCCCCTTAGGACAGGGCAATCAGCCCCAGCATTTT. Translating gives CASSPPLGQGNQPQHF. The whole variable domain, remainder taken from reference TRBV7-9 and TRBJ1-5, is DTGVSQNPRHKITKRGQNVTFRCDPISEHNRLYWYRQTLGQGPEFLTYFQNEAQLEKSRLLSDRFSAERPKGSFSTLEIQRTEQGDSAMYLCASSPPLGQGNQPQHFGDGTRLSIL.

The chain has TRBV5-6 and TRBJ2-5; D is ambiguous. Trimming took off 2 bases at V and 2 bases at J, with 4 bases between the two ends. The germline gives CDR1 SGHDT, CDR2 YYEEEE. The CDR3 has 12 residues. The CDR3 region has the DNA TGTGCCAGCAGCTTCTCACAAGAGACCCAGTACTTC. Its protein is CASSFSQETQYF. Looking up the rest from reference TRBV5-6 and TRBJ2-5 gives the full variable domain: DAGVTQSPTHLIKTRGQQVTLRCSPKSGHDTVSWYQQALGQGPQFIFQYYEEEERQRGNFPDRFSGHQFPNYSSELNVNALLLGDSALYLCASSFSQETQYFGPGTRLLVL.

CDR3 region: CAWSVQGARYGYTF. The CDR3 nucleotides read TGTGCCTGGAGTGTACAGGGGGCACGCTATGGCTACACCTTC. The chain combines TRBV30 with TRBJ1-2, with 9 bases fitting TRBD1. Germline trimming cut 0 bases from V and 4 bases from J; bases unmatched to any gene: 3. Germline CDR1 reads GTSNPN; CDR2 reads SVGIG (reference sequence). This CDR3 comprises 14 residues.

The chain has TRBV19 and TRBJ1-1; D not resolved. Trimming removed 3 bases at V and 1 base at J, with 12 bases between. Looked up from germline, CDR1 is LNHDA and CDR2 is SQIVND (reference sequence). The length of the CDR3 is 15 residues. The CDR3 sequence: CASSIFGVPNTEAFF. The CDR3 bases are TGTGCCAGTAGTATCTTCGGGGTTCCGAACACTGAAGCTTTCTTT.

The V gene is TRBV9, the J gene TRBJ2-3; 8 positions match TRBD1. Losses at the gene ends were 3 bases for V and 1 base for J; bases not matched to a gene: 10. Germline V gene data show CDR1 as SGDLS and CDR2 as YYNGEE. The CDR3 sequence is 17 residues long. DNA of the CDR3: TGTGCCAGCAGCGCACGACCCTCGGACAGGGGCACAGATACGCAGTATTTT. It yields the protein CASSARPSDRGTDTQYF.

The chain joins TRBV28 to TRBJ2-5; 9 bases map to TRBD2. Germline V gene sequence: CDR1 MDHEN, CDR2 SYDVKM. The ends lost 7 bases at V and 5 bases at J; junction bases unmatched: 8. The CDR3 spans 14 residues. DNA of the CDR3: TGTGCCAGCAATAATAGCGGGAGACACGAGACCCAGTACTTC. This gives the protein CASNNSGRHETQYF.

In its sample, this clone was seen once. CDR3 sequence (DNA): TGTGCCTCCGGGACCCCCGGGGGCAATGAGCAGTTCTTC. Its translation: CASGTPGGNEQFF. The V gene is TRBV19, the J gene TRBJ2-1, with a tentative D call TRBD2 (6 bases). V lost 11 bases and J 6 bases, leaving 17 bases between the germline ends. The CDR3 has 13 amino acids. Germline V lookup: CDR1 LNHDA, CDR2 SQIVND (reference sequence).

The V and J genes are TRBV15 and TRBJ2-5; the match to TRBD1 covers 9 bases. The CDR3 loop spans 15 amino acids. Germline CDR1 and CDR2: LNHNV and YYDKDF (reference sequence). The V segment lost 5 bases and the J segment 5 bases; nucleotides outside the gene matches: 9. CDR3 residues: CATSVNRGPWETQYF. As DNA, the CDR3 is TGTGCCACCAGCGTAAACAGGGGGCCGTGGGAGACCCAGTACTTC.

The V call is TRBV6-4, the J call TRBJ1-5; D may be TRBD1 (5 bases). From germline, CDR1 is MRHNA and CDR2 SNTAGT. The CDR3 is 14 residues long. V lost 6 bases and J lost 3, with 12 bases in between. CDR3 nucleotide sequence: TGTGCCAGCAGCTCCGACAGTAACAATCAGCCCCAGCATTTT. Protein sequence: CASSSDSNNQPQHF.

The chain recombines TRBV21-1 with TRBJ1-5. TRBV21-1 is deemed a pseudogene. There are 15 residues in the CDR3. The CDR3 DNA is TGTGCCAGCATCACAGGGGAGGGTGGAAATCAGCCCCAGCATTTT. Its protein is CASITGEGGNQPQHF.